The clone carrying this T cell receptor (beta chain) has more than one count but fewer than ten. The antigen is not known. This entry comes from a study of blood T cells in healthy people across ages. The CDR3 runs 14 residues. Trimming took off 6 bases at V and 6 bases at J, with 15 bases between the two ends. Using a J-beta primer mix together with a sample-barcoded 5' primer, a second PCR was run for about 7 to 12 cycles. Each cDNA molecule carried a tag from a template-switch adaptor that contained 12 random nucleotides. TCRdb independently ran MiXCR on the 5' RACE reads; one entry per CDR3 protein. The sample consists of about a million distinct CDR3 sequences, roughly 43% of them appearing once. The study's findings and limits: Long-lived donors carried more naive CD4+ cells and greater diversity than aged donors.

Material for sequencing was blood. The sequence came from a man aged 30 to 39 in good health. This rearrangement joins TRBV12-3 or TRBV12-4 to TRBJ2-1, with D possibly TRBD1 on 5 matching bases. CDR3 coding DNA: TGTGCCAGCAGGTCATACGGCAGGGTCAATGAGCAGTTCTTC. Amino acids: CASRSYGRVNEQFF.